Presented here are 24 T cell receptor beta chains from one specimen sequenced in a study of OX40 agonist ivuxolimab in advanced cancers. Data came from immunoSEQ multiplex PCR; TCRdb stores just in-frame clones and leaves some out. The profile shows about 70,000 clones, 78% of them singletons. Sequences were derived from CD4+ or CD8+ T cells sorted from blood, sampled in a trial of the OX40 agonist ivuxolimab. Every receptor here comes from an adult with an advanced solid tumor such as melanoma, head and neck, liver or kidney cancer.

The CDR3 region is CASSLGWGNQPQHF. Here the CDR3 DNA reads TGTGCCAGCAGCTTAGGCTGGGGCAATCAGCCCCAGCATTTT. The rearrangement joins TRBV7-8 to TRBJ1-5; D ambiguous. Germline values: CDR1 SGHVS, CDR2 FQNEAQ. The V and J ends lost 1 base and 2 bases respectively, with 6 bases between them. CDR3 size: 14 residues.

The chain is built from TRBV19 and TRBJ2-5; D gene unclear. The CDR3 loop spans 14 amino acids. The germline CDR1 and CDR2 sequences are LNHDA and SQIVND (reference sequence). Trimming left V 6 bases short and J 0 bases short, with 11 bases between. The CDR3 sequence: CASRQTGYQETQYF. The CDR3 nucleotides are TGTGCCAGTAGACAAACGGGCTACCAAGAGACCCAGTACTTC.

This rearrangement joins TRBV6-8 to TRBJ2-5, with a possible D match to TRBD2 (5 bases). Germline V CDR1 and CDR2: MNHGY, SAAAGT. V dropped 2 bases and J dropped 3 bases, with 25 bases sitting between them. The CDR3 runs to 19 residues. CDR3 in amino acids: CASSYARVIFRANEETQYF. CDR3 sequence (DNA): TGTGCCAGCAGTTACGCGAGGGTGATATTCCGGGCGAACGAAGAGACCCAGTACTTC.

The CDR3 sequence: CASSLVRVGDEAFF. CDR3 DNA sequence: TGTGCCAGCAGCTTAGTTCGGGTCGGGGATGAAGCTTTCTTT. V usage is TRBV7-2 and J usage is TRBJ1-1; D remains unclear. Trimming removed 1 base at V and 7 bases at J, with 13 bases between. Germline loops: CDR1 SGHTA, CDR2 FQGNSA. The CDR3 is 14 amino acids.

V usage is TRBV5-8 and J usage is TRBJ1-1; 9 bases agree with TRBD1. The CDR3 loop spans 18 amino acids. The germline CDR1 and CDR2 sequences are SGHTS and YDEGEE. The ends lost 4 bases at V and 2 bases at J; junction bases unmatched: 15. The CDR3 spells CASSLWTGVTGENTEAFF. CDR3 bases: TGTGCCAGCAGCCTATGGACAGGGGTGACGGGGGAAAACACTGAAGCTTTCTTT.

The sample holds a few counts of this clone. CDR3 region: CASSEGPRPSGNTIYF. Here the CDR3 DNA reads TGTGCCAGCAGTGAAGGTCCAAGACCCTCTGGAAACACCATATATTTT. This chain joins TRBV6-1 and TRBJ1-3; D uncertain. Trimming cost V 1 base and J 0 bases, with 10 bases left between them. Germline CDR1 and CDR2: MNHNS and SASEGT. The CDR3 is made up of 16 amino acids.

The rearrangement joins TRBV5-1 to TRBJ2-5, with TRBD1 identical over 8 bases. V was pared by 4 bases and J by 5 bases, with 10 bases of the junction left unmatched. Germline assignment: CDR1 SGHRS and CDR2 YFSETQ. There are 15 residues in the CDR3. The CDR3 protein is CASSEPTGDRETQYF. The CDR3 coding sequence is TGCGCCAGCAGCGAACCGACAGGGGATAGGGAGACCCAGTACTTC.

The table lists this clone with a few counts. This chain connects TRBV7-2 to TRBJ1-2; D possibly corresponds to TRBD1 (5 bases). The CDR3 runs to 14 residues. V lost 6 bases and J lost 4, with 15 bases in between. The V gene's germline CDR1 is SGHTA and CDR2 FQGNSA. CDR3 protein: CASRFSGSGYGYTF. The CDR3 bases are TGTGCCAGCAGGTTCTCAGGGTCAGGCTATGGCTACACCTTC.

The chain couples TRBV5-4 to TRBJ1-6, with D perhaps matching TRBD1 (6 bases). This CDR3 spans 15 amino acids. Germline values: CDR1 SGHNT, CDR2 YYREEE (reference sequence). Trimming removed 0 bases at V and 8 bases at J, with 12 bases between. This chain's CDR3 is CASSLAGGRDSPLHF. CDR3 DNA: TGTGCCAGCAGCTTGGCCGGGGGGCGGGATTCACCCCTCCACTTT.

The rearrangement links TRBV6-6 to TRBJ1-4; D may be TRBD1 (5 bases). The CDR3 is 16 amino acids. Trimming removed 3 bases from V and 3 bases from J, with 14 bases in between. From germline, CDR1 is MNHNY and CDR2 SVGAGI (reference sequence). The chain's CDR3 is CASSYGGRTANEKLFF. The DNA for the CDR3 is TGTGCCAGCAGTTATGGGGGTAGAACGGCTAATGAAAAACTGTTTTTT.

This clone was counted a single time. J is TRBJ2-6 and V is TRBV10-3; possibly TRBD1 for D (6 bases). The CDR3 loop spans 17 amino acids. Germline V lookup: CDR1 ENHRY, CDR2 SYGVKD. With 7 bases removed from V and 4 bases from J, the gap between germline ends came to 20 bases. CDR3 amino acids: CAINTGTFLRGANVLTF. The CDR3 DNA follows: TGTGCCATCAATACCGGGACATTCCTTCGGGGGGCCAACGTCCTGACTTTC.

V is TRBV18 and J is TRBJ1-2; 9 nucleotides match TRBD1. J was trimmed by 9 bases and V by 6 bases; bases with no gene match: 11. From germline, CDR1 is KGHSH and CDR2 LQKENI. The CDR3 loop spans 14 amino acids. In nucleotides, the CDR3 is TGTGCCAGCTCCCCCAGACAGGGGGAAAGGAGCTACACCTTC. Translation: CASSPRQGERSYTF. The variable domain in full, completed from reference TRBV18 and TRBJ1-2, reads NAGVMQNPRHLVRRRGQEARLRCSPMKGHSHVYWYRQLPEEGLKFMVYLQKENIIDESGMPKERFSAEFPKEGPSILRIQQVVRGDSAAYFCASSPRQGERSYTFGSGTRLTVV.

V is TRBV2 and J is TRBJ1-2; weak D call: TRBD1 (5 bases). The germline CDR1 and CDR2 sequences are SNHLY and FYNNEI. The V and J ends lost 3 bases and 0 bases respectively, with 8 bases between them. The CDR3 is 14 residues long. The CDR3 is CASSEGGTNYGYTF. DNA for the CDR3: TGTGCCAGCAGTGAGGGGGGTACTAACTATGGCTACACCTTC.

This clone is a singleton in its sample. The chain couples TRBV7-2 to TRBJ2-7, with D perhaps given as TRBD1 or TRBD2 (5 bases each). The CDR3 sequence is 13 residues long. From germline, CDR1 is SGHTA and CDR2 FQGNSA. Trimming removed 5 bases from V and 5 bases from J, with 13 bases in between. CDR3 amino acids: CASSRTRDHEQYF. In DNA form, the CDR3 reads TGTGCCAGCAGCCGTACCAGGGACCACGAGCAGTACTTC.

There are a few counts of this clone. The chain combines TRBV2 with TRBJ1-1; D is uncertain. In germline, CDR1 is SNHLY, CDR2 FYNNEI. The germline V and J ends were trimmed by 5 bases and 10 bases, with 14 bases remaining between them. CDR3 length equals 12 residues. The CDR3 nucleotides are TGTGCCAGCAGTTCAGGCGTCCGGGGAGCTTTCTTT. Encoded protein: CASSSGVRGAFF.

The chain is built from TRBV4-1 and TRBJ2-5; D tentatively reads TRBD1 or TRBD2 (5 bases each). V lost 4 bases to trimming and J lost 0 bases, with 15 bases between them. The CDR3 is 16 amino acids. Germline values: CDR1 MGHRA, CDR2 YSYEKL. The CDR3 is CASSRGVWQDQETQYF. CDR3 DNA sequence: TGCGCCAGCAGCCGAGGGGTATGGCAGGACCAAGAGACCCAGTACTTC.

This clone is a singleton in its sample. The chain carries TRBV6-5 and TRBJ2-7; 8 bases line up with TRBD1. V shed 7 bases and J 3 bases; nucleotides not matched to a gene: 5. The CDR3 consists of 13 residues. The germline CDR1 and CDR2 sequences are MNHEY and SVGAGI. The CDR3 here is CASTGQGFYEQYF. The CDR3 nucleotides read TGTGCCAGCACAGGACAGGGCTTCTACGAGCAGTACTTC.

V and J are TRBV9 and TRBJ1-4, with unresolved D. Trimming took off 0 bases at V and 4 bases at J, with 7 bases between the two ends. Germline CDR1 is SGDLS and CDR2 is YYNGEE. The CDR3 has 14 amino acids. CDR3 bases: TGTGCCAGCAGCGTAGACGTCCGTAATGAAAAACTGTTTTTT. It specifies CASSVDVRNEKLFF.

The V and J genes are TRBV29-1 and TRBJ1-1, with 7 bases matching TRBD1. V dropped 7 bases and J dropped 4; count of bases not matched to a gene: 9. The CDR3 is made up of 13 amino acids. Germline V gene sequence: CDR1 SQVTM, CDR2 ANQGSEA. CDR3 sequence: CSGQGSGGTEAFF. The CDR3 nucleotides are TGCAGCGGACAGGGTTCCGGGGGCACTGAAGCTTTCTTT.

This chain connects TRBV18 to TRBJ1-4; 11 bases agree with TRBD1. The CDR3 length is 14 residues. V lost 3 bases and J lost 7; bases outside the gene matches: 1. The V gene's germline CDR1 is KGHSH and CDR2 LQKENI. The CDR3 nucleotides are TGTGCCAGCTCACCCGGGACAGGGGGTGAAAAACTGTTTTTT. The encoded protein is CASSPGTGGEKLFF.

The J gene is TRBJ1-2, the V gene TRBV5-1; D is undetermined. V lost 4 bases and J lost 8, with 15 bases in between. Germline V gives CDR1 SGHRS, CDR2 YFSETQ. The CDR3 totals 13 residues. Here the CDR3 reads CASSPTLSPGYTF. In DNA, the CDR3 is TGCGCCAGCAGCCCAACCCTGAGCCCCGGCTACACCTTC.

The rearrangement uses TRBV7-9 and TRBJ1-1; D perhaps matches TRBD1 (5 bases). V lost 5 bases, J lost 4 bases, and 11 bases lay in between. Germline CDR1 is SEHNR and CDR2 is FQNEAQ (reference sequence). The CDR3 contains 13 residues. CDR3 bases: TGTGCCAGCAGCCCAGGGTCCTTCACTGAAGCTTTCTTT. Amino acid sequence: CASSPGSFTEAFF. Full variable domain (remainder filled in from reference TRBV7-9 and TRBJ1-1): DTGVSQNPRHKITKRGQNVTFRCDPISEHNRLYWYRQTLGQGPEFLTYFQNEAQLEKSRLLSDRFSAERPKGSFSTLEIQRTEQGDSAMYLCASSPGSFTEAFFGQGTRLTVV.

The chain uses TRBV7-2 and TRBJ2-5; TRBD2 might be the D (6 bases). CDR1 is SGHTA, CDR2 FQGNSA, per germline. V shed 2 bases and J shed 1 base, with 14 bases lying between them. The CDR3 is made up of 16 amino acids. CDR3 sequence reads: CASSLSSGVIQETQYF. In nucleotides, the CDR3 is TGTGCCAGCAGCTTAAGCTCGGGGGTTATCCAAGAGACCCAGTACTTC.

The rearrangement links TRBV11-2 to TRBJ2-1; tentative D call: TRBD1 (6 bases). Germline assignment: CDR1 SGHAT and CDR2 FQNNGV. This CDR3 is 12 amino acids long. V gave up 5 bases and J gave up 12 bases, with 14 bases separating them. CDR3 DNA: TGTGCCAGCAGCATACAGGGATTCGGGCAGTTCTTC. Protein: CASSIQGFGQFF. Full variable domain (remainder filled in from reference TRBV11-2 and TRBJ2-1): EAGVAQSPRYKIIEKRQSVAFWCNPISGHATLYWYQQILGQGPKLLIQFQNNGVVDDSQLPKDRFSAERLKGVDSTLKIQPAKLEDSAVYLCASSIQGFGQFFGPGTRLTVL.